Presented here are 24 T cell receptor beta chains from one specimen sequenced in a study of breast tumors, draining lymph nodes, adjacent tissues. TCRdb recomputed calls from the multiplex PCR reads with MiXCR, one row per CDR3 protein. The sample carries approximately 45,000 distinct CDR3 sequences, roughly 23% recorded once. Sequenced: breast tumor tissue. These receptors were collected from a female donor with breast cancer. Some clones in this sample may be carry-over from other donors' samples.

CDR3 DNA sequence: TGTGCCAGCAGTTGGATTCAGGGGAGGCCCTACGAGCAGTACTTC. Translation gives CASSWIQGRPYEQYF. This chain uses TRBV6-2 or TRBV6-3 with TRBJ2-7, with D tentatively TRBD1 or TRBD2 (6 bases each). CDR1 and CDR2 (germline): MNHEY, SVGEGT. The CDR3 sequence is 15 residues long. The V end was cut by 4 bases, the J end by 2 bases, with 15 bases between.

By share of the sample, this clonotype is medium-sized (0.01 to 0.1%). The chain employs TRBV2 and TRBJ1-2, with 10 bases that match TRBD1. This CDR3 is built from 15 residues. V was clipped by 6 bases and J by 8 bases; unmatched bases: 12. Germline CDR1 reads SNHLY; CDR2 reads FYNNEI. CDR3 sequence (DNA): TGTGCCAGCAGAGCCGGGACAGGGGTTGGAGAAGGCTACACCTTC. This translates into CASRAGTGVGEGYTF.

A few counts support this clonotype. A read error may explain this, as a much larger clone is one base away. V gene TRBV7-8 combines with J gene TRBJ2-7, with a tentative D call TRBD2 (7 bases). Germline V gene data show CDR1 as SGHVS and CDR2 as FQNEAQ. CDR3 length: 15 residues. CDR3 in DNA: TGTGCCAGCAACTTAGGGGGGGGGCAATCCTACGAGCAGTACTTC. Protein sequence: CASNLGGGQSYEQYF.

V is TRBV12-3 or TRBV12-4 and J is TRBJ1-1; D is uncertain. The CDR3 is 15 amino acids. With 5 bases removed from V and 5 bases from J, the gap between germline ends came to 18 bases. As DNA, the CDR3 is TGTGCCAGCAGTGCCCGAGGCGGGTTGTGGACTGAAGCTTTCTTT. Translating gives CASSARGGLWTEAFF.

This clonotype has ten or more counts. This chain connects TRBV11-2 to TRBJ1-4, with a possible D match to TRBD1 (5 bases). CDR1 is SGHAT and CDR2 is FQNNGV in the germline V gene. Between the trimmed V and J ends, which lost 5 bases and 8 bases, there was a span of 15 bases. The CDR3 has 14 residues. The CDR3 bases are TGTGCCAGCAGCCCAGGGCCTTTGAGGGAAAAACTGTTTTTT. The encoded protein is CASSPGPLREKLFF.

Concerning this clonotype itself: This may arise from a read error, as a much more abundant clone is one base away. In DNA, the CDR3 is TGTGCCACCAGCAGACAGGGATCTCAAGAGACCCAGTGCTTC. As protein: CATSRQGSQETQCF. V and J are TRBV15 and TRBJ2-5; D might be TRBD1 (5 bases). This CDR3 spans 14 amino acids. The germline gives CDR1 LNHNV, CDR2 YYDKDF (reference sequence).

This clonotype was seen repeatedly, ten times or more. The chain employs TRBV19 and TRBJ1-2; the match to TRBD1 covers 7 bases. Per germline, CDR1 LNHDA and CDR2 SQIVND (reference sequence). CDR3 length: 14 residues. Germline trimming cut 5 bases from V and 0 bases from J; bases unmatched to any gene: 3. The CDR3: CASSPTGTNYGYTF. CDR3 DNA: TGTGCCAGTAGTCCGACAGGGACTAACTATGGCTACACCTTC.

This clonotype was counted ten times or more. The rearrangement links TRBV12-5 to TRBJ2-1; D perhaps matches TRBD1 (5 bases). V was cut by 0 bases and J by 0 bases, with 9 bases left in between. Germline CDR1 and CDR2: LGHNT and FRNRAP. The CDR3 is made up of 16 amino acids. CDR3 amino acids: CASGLVRQSSYNEQFF. CDR3 bases: TGTGCTAGTGGTTTGGTACGACAGAGCTCCTACAATGAGCAGTTCTTC. The complete variable domain, with remaining parts taken from reference TRBV12-5 and TRBJ2-1, reads DARVTQTPRHKVTEMGQEVTMRCQPILGHNTVFWYRQTMMQGLELLAYFRNRAPLDDSGMPKDRFSAEMPDATLATLKIQPSEPRDSAVYFCASGLVRQSSYNEQFFGPGTRLTVL.

At least ten counts were recorded for this clonotype. This chain joins TRBV30 and TRBJ2-2; TRBD2 matches at 9 bases. With V trimmed by 0 bases and J by 5 bases, 7 bases remained unmatched. The CDR3 runs to 16 residues. Germline CDR1 is GTSNPN and CDR2 is SVGIG (reference sequence). The CDR3 coding sequence is TGTGCCTGGAGTGTACGCGGGAGGGCCCGGACCGGGGAGCTGTTTTTT. It translates to CAWSVRGRARTGELFF.

In its sample, this clonotype was seen many times. This rearrangement joins TRBV9 to TRBJ1-4, with 10 bases matching TRBD1. With V trimmed by 4 bases and J by 5 bases, 2 bases remained unmatched. Germline CDR1 SGDLS, CDR2 YYNGEE. The CDR3 has 14 amino acids. CDR3 sequence: CASSTGQGNEKLFF. The CDR3 nucleotides are TGTGCCAGCAGCACGGGACAGGGGAATGAAAAACTGTTTTTT.

This clonotype was detected ten times or more. The chain couples TRBV6-1 to TRBJ2-1, with D perhaps TRBD2 (5 bases). V lost 6 bases and J 6 bases, leaving 9 bases between the germline ends. The CDR3 contains 12 residues. Germline V lookup: CDR1 MNHNS, CDR2 SASEGT. The CDR3 loop is CASRPGGNEQFF. CDR3 coding DNA: TGTGCCAGCAGACCTGGAGGCAATGAGCAGTTCTTC.

The rearrangement joins TRBV6-8 to TRBJ2-3; D gene unclear. Trimming removed 7 bases from V and 2 bases from J, with 16 bases in between. This CDR3 comprises 15 residues. The germline V gene has CDR1 MNHGY and CDR2 SAAAGT. This CDR3 reads CASIQRGRNTDTQYF. The CDR3, as DNA: TGTGCCAGCATACAAAGAGGCCGGAACACAGATACGCAGTATTTT.

Ten or more counts support this clonotype. V usage is TRBV18 and J usage is TRBJ2-7, with D perhaps being TRBD1 or TRBD2 (5 bases each). V shed 3 bases and J shed 0 bases, with 9 bases lying between them. The germline CDR1 and CDR2 sequences are KGHSH and LQKENI. The CDR3 is made up of 14 amino acids. Here the CDR3 DNA reads TGTGCCAGCTCACCCGGGGCGCCCTCCTACGAGCAGTACTTC. It codes for CASSPGAPSYEQYF.

The chain has TRBV12-3 or TRBV12-4 and TRBJ2-4; 7 positions agree with TRBD1. Trimming took 6 bases from V and 0 from J; bases not matched to a gene: 11. CDR3 length: 17 residues. The DNA for the CDR3 is TGTGCCAGCAGAGGGGACAGTTACTTAATAGCCAAAAACATTCAGTACTTC. The encoded protein is CASRGDSYLIAKNIQYF.

The V and J genes are TRBV5-1 and TRBJ2-4; 8 bases fit TRBD1. This CDR3 has 14 residues. V lost 4 bases, J lost 5 bases, and 5 bases stayed unmatched. Germline CDR1 reads SGHRS; CDR2 reads YFSETQ. The CDR3 is CASSRGQVENIQYF. CDR3 nucleotide sequence: TGCGCCAGCAGCAGGGGACAGGTAGAAAACATTCAGTACTTC.

The table lists this clonotype with many counts. The chain has TRBV7-9 and TRBJ2-5; D is uncertain. The germline gives CDR1 SEHNR, CDR2 FQNEAQ (reference sequence). Trimming cost V 1 base and J 5 bases, with 8 bases left between them. The CDR3 is 13 amino acids. The DNA for the CDR3 is TGTGCCAGCAGCTTAGTCCCGTCCGAGACCCAGTACTTC. Residues: CASSLVPSETQYF.

This clonotype came up many times. This chain connects TRBV9 to TRBJ2-3; the D gene is possibly TRBD2 (5 bases). Germline CDR1 is SGDLS and CDR2 is YYNGEE. This CDR3 has 15 amino acids. V was trimmed by 2 bases and J by 0 bases, leaving 10 bases between them. CDR3 region: CASSVSGTSTDTQYF. CDR3 nucleotide sequence: TGTGCCAGCAGCGTCTCGGGAACTAGCACAGATACGCAGTATTTT. Together with reference TRBV9 and TRBJ2-3, the CDR3 gives the full variable domain: DSGVTQTPKHLITATGQRVTLRCSPRSGDLSVYWYQQSLDQGLQFLIQYYNGEERAKGNILERFSAQQFPDLHSELNLSSLELGDSALYFCASSVSGTSTDTQYFGPGTRLTVL.

In DNA, the CDR3 is TGCGCCAGCAACCTACAGGGTCCCACTCAAGAGACCCAGTACTTC. Protein: CASNLQGPTQETQYF. The chain has TRBV5-1 and TRBJ2-5; D is perhaps TRBD1 (6 bases). V was shortened by 6 bases and J by 2 bases, with 17 bases between the two germline ends. The length of the CDR3 is 15 residues. Germline V gives CDR1 SGHRS, CDR2 YFSETQ.

The table lists this clonotype with many counts. This chain joins TRBV20-1 and TRBJ1-2; D not resolved. This CDR3 is built from 13 residues. V lost 0 bases and J 11 bases, leaving 16 bases between the germline ends. Germline values: CDR1 DFQATT, CDR2 SNEGSKA (reference sequence). The CDR3 nucleotides read TGCAGTGCTAGAGAGGACGGTCCTCTTAGGTACACCTTC. Translation gives CSAREDGPLRYTF.

There are many counts of this clonotype. This chain uses TRBV19 with TRBJ1-3; no reliable D call. There are 15 residues in the CDR3. V lost 6 bases and J lost 0, with 12 bases in between. Germline V gene data show CDR1 as LNHDA and CDR2 as SQIVND (reference sequence). The DNA of the CDR3 is TGTGCCAGTAGACTCAACTCATACTCTGGAAACACCATATATTTT. Amino acids: CASRLNSYSGNTIYF. Full variable domain (outside the CDR3, taken from reference TRBV19 and TRBJ1-3): DGGITQSPKYLFRKEGQNVTLSCEQNLNHDAMYWYRQDPGQGLRLIYYSQIVNDFQKGDIAEGYSVSREKKESFPLTVTSAQKNPTAFYLCASRLNSYSGNTIYFGEGSWLTVV.

This clonotype appeared a few times. The chain joins TRBV6-6 to TRBJ2-2; D not certain. Looked up from germline, CDR1 is MNHNY and CDR2 is SVGAGI (reference sequence). The CDR3 runs to 14 residues. Trimming left V 6 bases short and J 4 bases short, with 12 bases between. The CDR3 is CASSTDIPTGELFF. CDR3 DNA: TGTGCCAGCAGCACTGACATCCCCACCGGGGAGCTGTTTTTT.

This clonotype was counted many times. The DNA for the CDR3 is TGCGCCAGCAGGATTGGGGCCACAGATACGCAGTATTTT. As protein: CASRIGATDTQYF. The chain recombines TRBV5-1 with TRBJ2-3, with D perhaps matching TRBD1 (5 bases). The CDR3 runs to 13 residues. CDR1 and CDR2 from the germline V gene are SGHRS and YFSETQ. Trimming stripped 5 bases from V and 2 bases from J, with 9 bases between.

This clonotype was counted ten times or more. The chain joins TRBV5-1 to TRBJ2-1, with D maybe TRBD2 (6 bases). This CDR3 comprises 16 residues. Trimming took off 0 bases at V and 3 bases at J, with 13 bases between the two ends. Germline values: CDR1 SGHRS, CDR2 YFSETQ. The CDR3 spells CASSLGASVDYNEQFF. The CDR3 DNA is TGCGCCAGCAGCTTGGGGGCTAGCGTTGACTACAATGAGCAGTTCTTC.

This clonotype has at least ten counts. The gene calls are TRBV5-1 and TRBJ2-2; maybe TRBD2 (6 bases). V lost 3 bases to trimming and J lost 3 bases, with 15 bases between them. Looked up from germline, CDR1 is SGHRS and CDR2 is YFSETQ. The CDR3 extends over 16 amino acids. The CDR3 region is CASSSTGGYYTGELFF. CDR3 nucleotides: TGCGCCAGCAGCTCCACCGGGGGATATTACACCGGGGAGCTGTTTTTT.